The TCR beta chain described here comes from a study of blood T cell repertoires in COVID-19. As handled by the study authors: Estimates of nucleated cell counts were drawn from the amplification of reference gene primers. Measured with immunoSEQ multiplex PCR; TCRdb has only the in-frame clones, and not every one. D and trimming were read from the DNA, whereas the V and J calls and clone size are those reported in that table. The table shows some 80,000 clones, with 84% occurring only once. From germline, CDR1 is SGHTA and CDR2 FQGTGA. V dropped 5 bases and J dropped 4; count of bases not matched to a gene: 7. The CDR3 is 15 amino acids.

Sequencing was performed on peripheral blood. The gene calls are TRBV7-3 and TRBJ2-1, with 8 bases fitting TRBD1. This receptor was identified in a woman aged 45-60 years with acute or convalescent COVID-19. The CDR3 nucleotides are TGTGCCAGCAGCAGTGGACAGGGAGCTTACAATGAGCAGTTCTTC. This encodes CASSSGQGAYNEQFF.